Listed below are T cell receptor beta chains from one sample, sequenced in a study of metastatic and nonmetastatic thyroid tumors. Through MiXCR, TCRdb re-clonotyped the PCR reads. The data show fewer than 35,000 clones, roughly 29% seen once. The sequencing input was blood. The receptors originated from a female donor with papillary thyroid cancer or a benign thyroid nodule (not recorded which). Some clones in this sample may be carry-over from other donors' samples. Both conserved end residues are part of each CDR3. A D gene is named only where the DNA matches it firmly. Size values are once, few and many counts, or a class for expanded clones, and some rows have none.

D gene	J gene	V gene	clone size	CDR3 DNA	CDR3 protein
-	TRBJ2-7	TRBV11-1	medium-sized	TGTGCCAGCAGCTTAGCCCCCCAGGGATCCGAGCAGTACTTC	CASSLAPQGSEQYF
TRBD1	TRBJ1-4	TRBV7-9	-	TGTGCCAGCAGCCTGACTTGGCAGGACAGGACAGGCGAAAAACTGTTTTTT	CASSLTWQDRTGEKLFF
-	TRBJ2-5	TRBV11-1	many	TGTGCCAGCAGCTTAAGGCCCTCGGGAGAGACCCAGTACTTC	CASSLRPSGETQYF
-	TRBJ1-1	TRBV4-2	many	TGTGCCAGCAGCCAAGACGCAGATCCGAACACTGAAGCTTTCTTT	CASSQDADPNTEAFF
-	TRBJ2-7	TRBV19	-	TGTGCCAGTAGTCTCGACAGTACCCGCTCCTACGAGCAGTACTTC	CASSLDSTRSYEQYF
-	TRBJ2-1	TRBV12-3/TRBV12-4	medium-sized	TGTGCCAGCAGTTTAGTCGGCGGAGCCTCCTACAATGAGCAGTTCTTC	CASSLVGGASYNEQFF
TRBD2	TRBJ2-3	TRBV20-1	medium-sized	TGCAGTGCTAGTAACGCGGGAGAGGATACGCAGTATTTT	CSASNAGEDTQYF
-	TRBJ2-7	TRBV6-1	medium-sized	TGTGCCAGCAGTCTCGACGCGGACTCCATCGAGCAGTACTTC	CASSLDADSIEQYF
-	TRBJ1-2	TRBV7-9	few	TGTGTCAGCAGCGCTGACGGAGGCTACACCTTC	CVSSADGGYTF
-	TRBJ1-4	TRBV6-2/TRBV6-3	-	TGTGCCAGCAGTTCTCAGGGGCCAGGTGAAAAACTGTTTTTT	CASSSQGPGEKLFF
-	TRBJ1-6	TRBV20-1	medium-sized	TGCAGTGCCAGAGTTGGGGACCGTTTATCAAGCTCCTATAATTCACCCCTCCACTTT	CSARVGDRLSSSYNSPLHF
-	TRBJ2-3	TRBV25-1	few	TGTGCCAGCAGTGATACGTACTCGGAGGCGCAGTATTTT	CASSDTYSEAQYF
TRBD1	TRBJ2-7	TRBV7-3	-	TGTGCCAGCAGCCCTCCGGGACAGGGGGCCGAGCAGTACTTC	CASSPPGQGAEQYF
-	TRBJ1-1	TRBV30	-	TGTGCCTGGAGTGTTATTCAGGGTCTTGAAGCTTTCTTT	CAWSVIQGLEAFF
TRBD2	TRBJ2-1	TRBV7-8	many	TGTGCCAGCAGCTTAGGGCGGGAGGGTAATGAGCAGTTCTTC	CASSLGREGNEQFF
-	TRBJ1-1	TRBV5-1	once	TGCGCCAGCAGCTTGGTGCTCGGAGGCGGTATGAACACTGAAGCTTTCTTT	CASSLVLGGGMNTEAFF
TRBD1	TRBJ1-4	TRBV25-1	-	TGTGCCAGCAGTGAACTAACCGGGACAGGGCGAGAGAAACTGTTTTTT	CASSELTGTGREKLFF
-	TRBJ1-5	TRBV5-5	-	TGTGCCAGCAGCTTGGCCACAGGTAATCAGCCCCAGCATTTT	CASSLATGNQPQHF
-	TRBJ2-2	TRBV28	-	TGTGCCAGCAACCCGGTGGGGGACACCGGGGAGCTGTTTTTT	CASNPVGDTGELFF
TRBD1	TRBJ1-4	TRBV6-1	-	TGTGCCAGCGGGCGACAGGGGGCGCCCCGGGAAAAACTGTTTTTT	CASGRQGAPREKLFF
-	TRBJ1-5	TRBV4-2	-	TGTGCCAGCAGCCAAGCGGGGAATAGCAATCAGCCCCAGCATTTT	CASSQAGNSNQPQHF
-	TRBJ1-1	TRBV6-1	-	TGTGCCAGCACCTCGCCGAGGGGGACTGAAGCTTTCTTT	CASTSPRGTEAFF
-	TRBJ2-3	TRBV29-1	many	TGCAGCGTTGAAAGGGGGAGTGCAGATACGCAGTATTTT	CSVERGSADTQYF
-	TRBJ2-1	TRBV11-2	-	TGTGCCAGCAGCTTAGAAGGGTTTTACAATGAGCAGTTCTTC	CASSLEGFYNEQFF
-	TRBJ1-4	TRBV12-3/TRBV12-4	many	TGTGCCAGCAAACACAGGGACGAAAAACTGTTTTTT	CASKHRDEKLFF
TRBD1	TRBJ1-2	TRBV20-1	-	TGCAGTGCCCAGGGGGGGTCCGCGAACTATGGCTACACCTTC	CSAQGGSANYGYTF
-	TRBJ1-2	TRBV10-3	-	TGTGCCATCGGGTTGGACAGCTTTAACTATGGCTACACTTTC	CAIGLDSFNYGYTF
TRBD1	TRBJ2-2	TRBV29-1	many	TGCAGCGTTGCCTCAGGGGGTGGCATGGCCGGGGAGCTGTTTTTT	CSVASGGGMAGELFF
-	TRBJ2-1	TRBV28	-	TGTGCCAGCAGTTCAACAGGGAGCTCCTACAATGAGCAGTTCTTC	CASSSTGSSYNEQFF
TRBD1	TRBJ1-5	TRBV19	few	TGTGCCAGTAGTATAGCAGGGGGCGGTCAGCCCCAGCATTTT	CASSIAGGGQPQHF
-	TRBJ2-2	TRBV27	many	TGTGCCAGCAAGGCTAGCCCGAACACCGGGGAGCTGTTTTTT	CASKASPNTGELFF
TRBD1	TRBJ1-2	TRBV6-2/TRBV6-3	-	TGTGCCAGCAGTTACTCGATAGTTGGACAGGGGGCAGGCTACACCTTC	CASSYSIVGQGAGYTF
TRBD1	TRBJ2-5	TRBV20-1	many	TGCAGTGCGGACAGGGTGGCTGGGACCCAGTACTTC	CSADRVAGTQYF
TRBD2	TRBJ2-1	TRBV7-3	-	TGTGCCAGCAGCTCAACCCTACTAGCGGGTCACAATGAGCAGTTCTTC	CASSSTLLAGHNEQFF
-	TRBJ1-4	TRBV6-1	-	TGTGCCAGCAGTGAATCAGGGAGTGAAAAACTGTTTTTT	CASSESGSEKLFF
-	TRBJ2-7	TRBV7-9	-	TGTGCCAGCAGATCTTTCTACGAGCAGTACTTC	CASRSFYEQYF
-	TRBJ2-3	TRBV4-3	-	TGCGCCAGCAGCCAAAGCCACAGGGCGGGGGCGACAGATACGCAGTATTTT	CASSQSHRAGATDTQYF